The T cell receptor (beta chain) under discussion was sequenced for a study of T cells in Graves' hyperthyroidism and ophthalmopathy. The V gene's germline CDR1 is SGHKS and CDR2 YYEKEE (reference sequence). Trimming cost V 0 bases and J 5 bases, with 14 bases left between them. The CDR3 spans 16 residues. The investigators amplified TCR beta CDR3 regions from RNA transcripts. TCR CDR3 regions were first amplified by RT-PCR with HTBI primers. TCRdb independently ran MiXCR on the multiplex PCR reads; one entry per CDR3 protein. The sample comprises roughly 240,000 distinct CDR3 sequences, almost 25% of which are singletons, and about a third rests with the top ten. Patients affected by ophthalmopathy presented a Clinical Activity Score of at least 3, a NOSPECS grade of at least 4, and disease duration below 3 months. This clonotype came up many times.

The chain recombines TRBV5-5 with TRBJ2-2; D may be TRBD1 (6 bases). The sequenced material came from blood. The TCR was taken from a woman aged 40 to 55 with Graves' ophthalmopathy. CDR3 sequence: CASSLVDQGWTGELFF. The CDR3 DNA sequence: TGTGCCAGCAGCTTGGTTGATCAGGGGTGGACCGGGGAGCTGTTTTTT.